This T cell receptor (beta chain) emerged from a study of blood T cells in healthy people across ages. Notes on the study in general: TCR beta diversity was tightly associated with the proportion of naive T cells.

Primers used in a second PCR of about 6 to 11 cycles were a sample-barcoded 5' primer and a J-beta primer mix. MiXCR was run by TCRdb on the 5' RACE reads, yielding one entry per CDR3 protein. The sample contains about 900,000 distinct CDR3 sequences, around two thirds of which appear only once. The J segment lost 6 bases and the V segment lost 2 bases, leaving 5 bases of the junction unmatched. In germline, CDR1 is MNHGY, CDR2 SAAAGT. This CDR3 comprises 15 residues. Investigators took roughly 10 milliliters of peripheral blood from every donor. Total RNA, at least 5 micrograms per sample, was extracted from PBMCs. Of note for this clonotype: Its antigen is as yet unknown.

The source of this sequence is a man aged 25-45 years in good health. This sequence joins TRBV6-8 and TRBJ2-3; TRBD2 matches at 10 bases. What was sequenced was blood. CDR3 region: CASSYLAGDLDTQYF. In nucleotides, the CDR3 is TGTGCCAGCAGTTACCTAGCGGGGGATTTGGATACGCAGTATTTT.